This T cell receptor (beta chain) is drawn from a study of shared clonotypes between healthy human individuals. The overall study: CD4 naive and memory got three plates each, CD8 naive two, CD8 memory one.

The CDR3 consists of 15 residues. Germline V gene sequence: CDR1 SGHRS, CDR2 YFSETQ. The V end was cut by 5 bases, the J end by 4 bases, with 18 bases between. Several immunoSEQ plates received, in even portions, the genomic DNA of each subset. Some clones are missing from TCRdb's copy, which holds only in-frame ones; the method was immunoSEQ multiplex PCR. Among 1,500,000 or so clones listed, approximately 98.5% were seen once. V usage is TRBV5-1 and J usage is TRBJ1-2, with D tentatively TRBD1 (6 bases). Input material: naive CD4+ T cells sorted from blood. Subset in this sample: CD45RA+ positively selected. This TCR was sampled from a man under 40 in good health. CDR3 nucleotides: TGCGCCAGCAGTTTAGTTTCAGGGGACCTCTATGGCTACACCTTC. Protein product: CASSLVSGDLYGYTF.